This T cell receptor beta chain came from a study of T cells in Graves' hyperthyroidism and ophthalmopathy (dated by TCRdb to the late 2010s). The study in broad terms: Peripheral blood samples were taken at initial diagnosis, before any treatment was given. A discovery cohort of roughly 100 patients, 43 with Graves' ophthalmopathy and 55 to 65 with stable Graves' hyperthyroidism, was used to find distinguishing TCR V-J signatures. Whether ophthalmopathy could be predicted prospectively was tested in an independent validation cohort made up of approximately 19 hyperthyroidism patients plus 17 patients who later progressed to ophthalmopathy. The approximately 100 discovery patients were randomly split 7:3 into training and test sets. In addition, the study compared T-cell repertoires in thyroid tissue and in blood from about six Graves' hyperthyroidism patients. After sampling, hyperthyroidism patients received methimazole starting at 30 mg daily, and ophthalmopathy patients received high-dose intravenous methylprednisolone. According to the paper, TCR Vbeta CDR3 sequencing was carried out on over 130 peripheral blood samples, which came from 40 to 45 ophthalmopathy, fewer than 80 hyperthyroidism and some 17 progressor patients.

Stable Graves' hyperthyroidism was defined as the absence of progression to ophthalmopathy over 18 months of follow-up. Hyperthyroidism patients were aged 18 to 65 years and newly diagnosed, with disease duration of less than 2 months. Exclusion was applied to patients with uncontrolled infections, other autoimmune diseases, pregnancy or lactation. Diagnoses relied on clinical symptoms, serum thyroxine and TRAb, thyroid ultrasound and orbital computed tomography. PBMCs were separated from 8 to 10 ml of fresh peripheral blood using Ficoll-Paque density gradient centrifugation. Trizol reagent was used to extract total RNA, and RNA quality was then checked on an Agilent 2100 Bioanalyzer. To note about this clonotype: Its antigen is currently not known. Within one base of it there is no much larger clone, and no base qualities were kept.

Summary of the overall study and its limitations: Most expanded thyroid clonotypes (frequency above 0.001) were also found in blood, which suggests that blood repertoires may mirror thyroid immune responses. Sample size was not statistically predetermined, and blinding of investigators to group allocation was not performed. A 13 V-J signature model separated ophthalmopathy from stable hyperthyroidism, with 87.88% sensitivity and around 84% specificity in cross-validation and 80%/75% in testing. In validation, the model predicted progression to ophthalmopathy with roughly 70% sensitivity and approximately 78% specificity, a median of around six months before onset.

Trimming takes 11 bases off V and 6 bases off J; junction bases not matched to a gene: 10. Reading the germline V gene (reference sequence) gives CDR1 SEHNR and CDR2 FQNEAQ. The CDR3 runs 13 residues from the cysteine to the phenylalanine. Here the CDR3 DNA is all that survives: 39 bases in frame from base 1. TCR beta CDR3 regions were amplified from RNA transcripts. For the first round of RT-PCR on the TCR CDR3, the HTBI primer set was used together with the Qiagen OneStep RT-PCR kit. A second multiplex PCR round built the libraries, followed by size selection and purification. Libraries were sequenced paired-end with 100 bp reads on an Illumina HiSeq2000. The paper's data handling went like this. SOAPnuke was used to process the raw data, removing reads that contained adapters or uncalled bases, had a mean Phred below 15, or lacked an exact match to the constant primer or identifier. COPE v1.2.5 was used to merge the high-quality paired reads, and each unique nucleotide sequence was defined as a clonotype. Clonotypes were aligned to IMGT TRBV, TRBD and TRBJ reference segments using MiTCR v1.1. Only V-J combinations with frequency above 0.0001, covering roughly 99% of repertoires, were analysed. The TCS score was defined as F50 (clonal expansion) divided by E x V (chaos), with BLOSUM62-based TCRdist calculated between CDR3 peptides within each V-J. Welch's t-statistics and random forest reduced just over 500 V-J features to 10 to 15, which were used in a naive Bayes classifier (R e1071). Thyroid-blood repertoire similarity was quantified with the Morisita-Horn index. TCRdb's own reprocessing of the public reads used fastp at Q25 and MiXCR and kept productive beta chains. Rows with a matching CDR3 protein are joined into one entry that keeps the most common DNA and genes. V and J calls and clone size were set by TCRdb, not the authors. Counted in this sample were over 700,000 distinct CDR3 sequences; 38% of them appeared once. The ten largest clonotypes hold 7.5% to 9.5% of the sample.

Sample: blood. The sequence is built from TRBV7-9 and TRBJ2-3; TRBD2 agrees with 8 junctional bases. The source is a man younger than 35 with Graves' hyperthyroidism. The CDR3 region: CAPRPAGDDTQYF. At the DNA level, the sequence is TGTGCCCCCAGGCCAGCGGGAGATGATACGCAGTATTTT.